This TCR beta chain was captured in a study of vaccination and CD4 T cells after COVID-19. Turning to the study itself: Overlapping peptides covering the spike proteins of SARS-CoV-2, HCoV-NL63, HCoV-OC43 and HCoV-229E were added to stimulate cells. Whole-study results and caveats: SARS-CoV-2-reactive clonotype medians increased from about 20 to 38, not significantly.

The treatment is: approximately 11-day PBMC culture with coronavirus spike peptide pools or control peptides (ViraFEST assay). Oncomine TCR Beta short-read sequencing was applied to DNA from cultured CD4+ T cells. TCRdb redid the calling of the PCR reads with MiXCR, one entry per CDR3 protein. The table shows over 20,000 distinct CDR3 sequences, with under 45% occurring only once. Germline lookup yields CDR1 SQVTM and CDR2 ANQGSEA. V was pared by 0 bases and J by 8 bases, with 11 bases between. The CDR3 loop spans 13 amino acids. A note on this clonotype: What it binds is unknown.

This receptor was taken from a human donor who received a COVID-19 vaccine. The chain combines TRBV29-1 with TRBJ1-3; TRBD1 might be the D (5 bases). The source was CD4+ T cells from blood, cultured in vitro, collected before SARS-CoV-2 vaccination. The CDR3 nucleotides read TGCAGCGTTGAAGATCGGGGGGGATACACCATATATTTT. Its translation is CSVEDRGGYTIYF. The entire variable domain, with the rest obtained from reference TRBV29-1 and TRBJ1-3, is as follows: SAVISQKPSRDICQRGTSLTIQCQVDSQVTMMFWYRQQPGQSLTLIATANQGSEATYESGFVIDKFPISRPNLTFSTLTVSNMSPEDSSIYLCSVEDRGGYTIYFGEGSWLTVV.